This TCR beta chain was sequenced during a study of technical replicates of blood from a few donors. The repertoire was sequenced with immunoSEQ multiplex PCR; TCRdb's copy has only in-frame clones and lacks some. The sample lists tens of thousands of clones; 95% to 98% were seen once. V lost 4 bases and J lost 2; bases outside the gene matches: 9. The CDR3 contains 18 residues. Germline lookup yields CDR1 MNHEY and CDR2 SMNVEV (reference sequence). The rearrangement links TRBV27 to TRBJ2-6; 9 bases match TRBD1. This clonotype originated in a human donor in good health. The material sequenced was T cells isolated from PBMCs. This CDR3 is CASSSRPGQGTGANVLTF. The CDR3 DNA reads as TGTGCCAGCAGTTCCCGACCGGGACAGGGTACTGGGGCCAACGTCCTGACTTTC.